These T cell receptor beta chains were read from a single sample in a study of prognosis after radiotherapy for stage I lung cancer. TCRdb independently ran MiXCR on the multiplex PCR reads; one entry per CDR3 protein. The data show 20,000 to 30,000 distinct CDR3 sequences, 35% to 50% seen once. The source material was PBMCs, sampled before or after stereotactic body radiation therapy (not recorded which). The receptors stem from a donor aged 50 or older with non-small cell lung cancer. CDR3s leave out the opening cysteine and the closing phenylalanine or tryptophan. D genes are given only for firm matches.

J	length	V	D	CDR3
TRBJ2-7	12	TRBV11-2	NA	ASSLLLQNYEQY
TRBJ2-5	11	TRBV20-1	NA	SARVQYEETQY
TRBJ2-4	13	TRBV5-1	NA	ASSLDPGAKNIQY
TRBJ1-5	11	TRBV19	NA	ASSIELKQPQH
TRBJ2-3	14	TRBV11-2	TRBD2	ASSQGTSGSPDTQY
TRBJ2-1	11	TRBV11-3	TRBD2	ASSPGTSGASF
TRBJ2-7	12	TRBV20-1	NA	SAREYLNTYEQY
TRBJ2-7	13	TRBV11-2	NA	ASSPSPPGGNEQY
TRBJ2-3	14	TRBV3-1	NA	ASSRGEISVTDTQY
TRBJ1-6	11	TRBV30	NA	AWSGTPDSPLH
TRBJ2-7	14	TRBV7-8	TRBD2	ASSLVRTSEGYEQY
TRBJ2-2	12	TRBV18	NA	ASSPGQHTGELF
TRBJ1-5	13	TRBV19	NA	ASSIVDGFNQPRH
TRBJ2-2	12	TRBV4-3	TRBD1	ASSRDRYTGELF
TRBJ2-3	13	TRBV12-3/TRBV12-4	NA	ASSPTGSSTDTQY
TRBJ2-3	14	TRBV9	TRBD2	ASSVVSGRGADTQY
TRBJ2-1	13	TRBV28	TRBD2	ASSLAGALRGEQF
TRBJ2-2	13	TRBV28	TRBD1	ASSPWTGVTGELF
TRBJ1-1	12	TRBV5-5	NA	ASSLESTGTEAF
TRBJ1-3	13	TRBV7-2	NA	ASSPVVGSGNTIY
TRBJ2-3	15	TRBV5-4	NA	ASSGTMTGLLTDTQY
TRBJ2-1	13	TRBV12-3/TRBV12-4	TRBD2	ASSFSASGHNEQF
TRBJ1-2	10	TRBV28	NA	ASSPIENGYT
TRBJ2-1	10	TRBV7-3	NA	ASVVAIGEQF
TRBJ2-2	12	TRBV20-1	NA	SATAWARTGELF
TRBJ2-5	13	TRBV19	NA	ASSIVGESPETQY
TRBJ2-5	12	TRBV2	TRBD1	ASSQDRVSETQY
TRBJ2-1	13	TRBV6-2/TRBV6-3	NA	ASSWLVSSYNEQF
TRBJ2-1	13	TRBV11-2	TRBD1	ASSWGQGIGNEQF
TRBJ2-7	11	TRBV4-3	NA	ASSQDRQRAQY
TRBJ2-7	12	TRBV19	NA	ASSIGPNSYEQY
TRBJ2-4	12	TRBV20-1	NA	SAAAPLAKNIQY
TRBJ2-7	14	TRBV6-1	NA	ASSERYRSFSCEQY
TRBJ2-1	11	TRBV30	NA	AWSWTGVNEQF
TRBJ2-7	10	TRBV20-1	NA	SAFRPAYEQY
TRBJ2-7	12	TRBV12-3/TRBV12-4	TRBD1	ASSGTGCSYEQY
TRBJ2-7	13	TRBV20-1	TRBD1	SARDLGKGAPEQY
TRBJ2-7	12	TRBV30	NA	AWTGRGGGAEQY
TRBJ2-7	13	TRBV6-5	TRBD1	ASSYSTGSSYEQY
TRBJ2-7	13	TRBV7-2	TRBD2	ASSLAGGVSYEQY
TRBJ1-2	9	TRBV7-9	NA	ASGANYGYT
TRBJ1-1	11	TRBV3-1	NA	ASSQGVNTEAF
TRBJ2-2	13	TRBV6-2/TRBV6-3	NA	ASSHRPERTGELF
TRBJ1-1	11	TRBV20-1	NA	SAAKQGSREAF
TRBJ2-7	10	TRBV27	TRBD2	ASRAGGHEQY
TRBJ2-2	11	TRBV6-2/TRBV6-3	NA	ASAPANTSELF
TRBJ1-4	12	TRBV5-5	NA	ASSLTGSYEKLF
TRBJ2-3	11	TRBV30	NA	AWGGGYTDTQY
TRBJ2-7	11	TRBV27	NA	ASSLSNNHEQY
TRBJ2-3	12	TRBV6-5	TRBD2	ASSWTSGKDTQY
TRBJ2-3	14	TRBV7-3	NA	ASSPSGLAITDTQY
TRBJ2-3	14	TRBV15	NA	ATSRDRGSGTDTQY
TRBJ2-7	12	TRBV7-9	TRBD1	ASSLEDRDYEQY
TRBJ2-5	12	TRBV6-2/TRBV6-3	TRBD2	AGRRGLASETQY
TRBJ1-1	12	TRBV11-1	TRBD1	ASRSDRDDTEAF
TRBJ1-3	13	TRBV5-6	NA	ASTRRRLSGNTIY
TRBJ1-6	11	TRBV5-1	NA	ASKVGFSPPLH
TRBJ2-1	11	TRBV19	NA	ASSIAWDNEQF